Below, 24 T cell receptor beta chains from the same sample are listed, as sequenced in a study of patients and donors after allogeneic stem cell transplantation. TCRdb passed the RT-PCR reads through MiXCR, listing each CDR3 protein once. Among some 960,000 distinct CDR3 sequences listed, roughly 18% were seen once. Material: blood, either unsorted or a sorted T cell fraction (not recorded which). The receptor source for this set is a human donor who was either an allogeneic HSCT recipient or a stem cell or donor lymphocyte infusion donor (not recorded which). It is not recorded whose cells these are; they may come from a transplant donor.

The sample holds many counts of this clonotype. This chain connects TRBV5-1 to TRBJ1-2; tentatively, D is TRBD1 (5 bases). V was cut by 4 bases and J by 7 bases, with 20 bases left in between. The CDR3 extends over 15 amino acids. CDR1 SGHRS and CDR2 YFSETQ come from the germline V gene. The CDR3 DNA follows: TGCGCCAGCAGCATAGACACGGGGGGGATCGGTGGCTACACCTTC. Protein: CASSIDTGGIGGYTF.

This clonotype has more than one count but fewer than ten. The V and J genes are TRBV15 and TRBJ1-4; D not certain. The CDR3 spans 16 residues. CDR1 is LNHNV, CDR2 YYDKDF, per germline (reference sequence). The V gene lost 3 bases and the J gene lost 7 bases, with 18 bases spanning the gap. CDR3 nucleotide sequence: TGTGCCACCAGCAGCCCCCCGAGGGAAGGGAGTGAAAAACTGTTTTTT. Its translation is CATSSPPREGSEKLFF.

This clonotype came up a few times. A read error may produce the germline difference seen at one junction end. V gene TRBV20-1 combines with J gene TRBJ2-5, with a weak D call TRBD2 (6 bases). The CDR3 is 13 residues long. The germline gives CDR1 DFQATT, CDR2 SNEGSKA (reference sequence). The CDR3 DNA reads TGCAGTGCTAGAGATCAAAGGAGCGGGCGGGCATCCTTC. Residues: CSARDQRSGRASF.

This chain links TRBV7-2 with TRBJ1-1; 9 bases align to TRBD1. V lost 2 bases and J lost 7; bases outside the gene matches: 8. The CDR3 contains 15 residues. CDR1 SGHTA and CDR2 FQGNSA come from the germline V gene. The chain's CDR3 is CASSLLQGALGEAFF. CDR3 DNA: TGTGCCAGCAGCTTATTACAGGGGGCGCTGGGTGAAGCTTTCTTT.

The chain carries TRBV2 and TRBJ2-1, with unresolved D. V dropped 4 bases and J dropped 12 bases, with 13 bases sitting between them. Germline-derived CDR1 and CDR2 are SNHLY and FYNNEI. The length of the CDR3 is 12 residues. CDR3 coding DNA: TGTGCCAGCAGTGCCCGACCAGACGGGCAGTTCTTC. Its translation: CASSARPDGQFF.

V gene TRBV27 combines with J gene TRBJ2-3; weak D call: TRBD2 (5 bases). V was clipped by 5 bases and J by 0 bases, with 9 bases between them. From germline, CDR1 is MNHEY and CDR2 SMNVEV (reference sequence). CDR3 length: 14 amino acids. The CDR3 reads CASSGRPSTDTQYF. The DNA of the CDR3 is TGTGCCAGCAGTGGGAGACCTAGCACAGATACGCAGTATTTT.

The V call is TRBV5-1, the J call TRBJ1-2; 7 positions match TRBD1. The ends lost 1 base at V and 2 bases at J; junction bases unmatched: 8. Germline V gene sequence: CDR1 SGHRS, CDR2 YFSETQ. The length of the CDR3 is 16 residues. Written as DNA, the CDR3 is TGCGCCAGCAGCTTGCAGTTGGGACAGTTAAACTATGGCTACACCTTC. The encoded protein is CASSLQLGQLNYGYTF.

This clonotype was seen repeatedly, ten times or more. The chain employs TRBV4-2 and TRBJ2-7; D is ambiguous. This CDR3 has 15 amino acids. Trimming removed 0 bases at V and 4 bases at J, with 13 bases between. Germline CDR1 LGHNA, CDR2 YNFKEQ. CDR3 amino acids: CASSQEGGGRYEQYF. The CDR3 coding sequence is TGTGCCAGCAGCCAAGAGGGTGGCGGTAGATACGAGCAGTACTTC.

The chain recombines TRBV7-2 with TRBJ2-5; no clear D. Germline CDR1 SGHTA, CDR2 FQGNSA. There are 12 residues in the CDR3. With 5 bases removed from V and 4 bases from J, the gap between germline ends came to 8 bases. The CDR3 here is CASSRPLETQYF. The CDR3 bases are TGTGCCAGCAGCCGTCCGCTAGAGACCCAGTACTTC.

The chain couples TRBV12-3 or TRBV12-4 to TRBJ2-1; 9 bases agree with TRBD2. Unmatched junction bases numbered 10, after V lost 8 bases and J lost 5 bases. This CDR3 has 15 amino acids. The CDR3 DNA follows: TGTGCCAGCGGGGCTAGCGGGGTATTCCACAATGAGCAGTTCTTC. Amino acids: CASGASGVFHNEQFF.

The genes are TRBV5-6 and TRBJ1-1; 9 nucleotides align to TRBD1. V was clipped by 4 bases and J by 6 bases; unmatched bases: 7. The germline CDR1 and CDR2 sequences are SGHDT and YYEEEE. The CDR3 length is 14 residues. CDR3 sequence: CASSPGQGRAEAFF. CDR3 coding DNA: TGTGCCAGCAGCCCGGGACAGGGAAGGGCTGAAGCTTTCTTT.

As DNA, the CDR3 is TGCGCCAGCAGCCAAGATCTGGGTCGGACTAGCGGGCCAGAGGAGAATGAGCAGTTCTTC. As protein: CASSQDLGRTSGPEENEQFF. This sequence joins TRBV4-3 and TRBJ2-1; TRBD2 matches at 11 bases. The ends lost 0 bases at V and 7 bases at J; junction bases unmatched: 17. CDR3 length: 20 residues. Germline loops: CDR1 LGHNA, CDR2 YSLEER.

This clonotype was found many times. The chain uses TRBV12-3 or TRBV12-4 and TRBJ1-5, with D unclear. The CDR3 consists of 14 residues. V was cut by 1 base and J by 4 bases, with 8 bases left in between. The chain's CDR3 is CASSLDERNQPQHF. The CDR3 DNA follows: TGTGCCAGCAGTTTAGACGAAAGGAATCAGCCCCAGCATTTT.

This clonotype showed up many times. This chain links TRBV12-3 or TRBV12-4 with TRBJ1-5; D not certain. Trimming took 8 bases from V and 6 from J, leaving 14 bases between them. The CDR3 is 13 amino acids. CDR3 protein: CASSRDRFQPQHF. The DNA for the CDR3 is TGTGCCAGCTCCCGGGATCGATTTCAGCCCCAGCATTTT.

This clonotype was seen a few times. The V call is TRBV3-1, the J call TRBJ2-3; 7 bases line up with TRBD2. This CDR3 comprises 17 residues. Unmatched junction bases numbered 13, after V lost 2 bases and J lost 5 bases. CDR1 and CDR2 (germline): LGHDT, YNNKEL (reference sequence). CDR3 amino acids: CASSQTLAWRSRDTQYF. In DNA form, the CDR3 reads TGTGCCAGCAGCCAAACACTAGCGTGGAGGTCGAGAGATACGCAGTATTTT.

This clonotype has more than one count but fewer than ten. The chain employs TRBV7-9 and TRBJ1-2; D unclear. The CDR3 is made up of 14 amino acids. Deletions cut 1 base from V and 2 bases from J, with 8 bases between. CDR1 and CDR2 from the germline V gene are SEHNR and FQNEAQ (reference sequence). CDR3: CASSLVAGNYGYTF. CDR3 sequence (DNA): TGTGCCAGCAGCTTAGTAGCAGGAAACTATGGCTACACCTTC.

The rearrangement uses TRBV7-2 and TRBJ2-7, with a weak D call TRBD1 (7 bases). Trimming shortened V by 5 bases and J by 0 bases, and 20 bases separated the two germline ends. This CDR3 spans 17 amino acids. From germline, CDR1 is SGHTA and CDR2 FQGNSA. CDR3 in amino acids: CASSTQWGGDSSYEQYF. In DNA, the CDR3 is TGTGCCAGCAGCACCCAATGGGGCGGGGACAGCTCCTACGAGCAGTACTTC.

This clonotype appeared a few times. The chain carries TRBV4-1 and TRBJ1-5; D gene uncertain. The CDR3 sequence is 16 residues long. Germline CDR1 is MGHRA and CDR2 is YSYEKL. V was pared by 0 bases and J by 3 bases, with 12 bases between. CDR3 region: CASSQDSGSANQPQHF. Written as DNA, the CDR3 is TGCGCCAGCAGCCAAGATTCAGGCTCTGCCAATCAGCCCCAGCATTTT.

The chain uses TRBV18 and TRBJ1-4, with 9 positions matching TRBD1. Germline loops: CDR1 KGHSH, CDR2 LQKENI. V shed 3 bases, J shed 7 bases, and the junction held 6 bases outside the gene matches. The CDR3 consists of 15 residues. The CDR3: CASSPAGTGLEKLFF. The CDR3 DNA reads TGTGCCAGCTCACCCGCCGGGACAGGGCTTGAAAAACTGTTTTTT.

Ten or more counts support this clonotype. The chain is built from TRBV3-1 and TRBJ2-7; D call uncertain. The CDR3 runs to 12 residues. CDR1 and CDR2 (germline): LGHDT, YNNKEL (reference sequence). Trimming cost V 4 bases and J 0 bases, with 4 bases left between them. Here the CDR3 reads CASSLYSYEQYF. The CDR3, as DNA: TGTGCCAGCAGCCTATACTCCTACGAGCAGTACTTC.

This clonotype was seen more than once but under ten times. V and J are TRBV15 and TRBJ2-1; perhaps TRBD1 as D (5 bases). The germline V gene has CDR1 LNHNV and CDR2 YYDKDF (reference sequence). V lost 0 bases and J 10 bases, leaving 13 bases between the germline ends. This CDR3 has 14 residues. This chain's CDR3 is CATSRDNRRGEQFF. The CDR3 region has the DNA TGTGCCACCAGCAGAGACAACAGAAGGGGCGAGCAGTTCTTC. The variable domain in full, with the rest retrieved from reference TRBV15 and TRBJ2-1, is DAMVIQNPRYQVTQFGKPVTLSCSQTLNHNVMYWYQQKSSQAPKLLFHYYDKDFNNEADTPDNFQSRRPNTSFCFLDIRSPGLGDTAMYLCATSRDNRRGEQFFGPGTRLTVL.

The table lists this clonotype with many counts. The rearrangement joins TRBV5-1 to TRBJ2-1; a possible D gene is TRBD2 (5 bases). Trimming pared 4 bases from V and 7 bases from J, leaving 9 bases between. The CDR3 sequence is 12 residues long. The V gene's germline CDR1 is SGHRS and CDR2 YFSETQ. The CDR3: CASSRTVNEQFF. Written as DNA, the CDR3 is TGCGCCAGCAGCAGGACTGTAAATGAGCAGTTCTTC.

This clonotype was counted a few times. The rearrangement links TRBV25-1 to TRBJ1-1, with D maybe TRBD1 (5 bases). CDR1 and CDR2 (germline): MGHDK, SYGVNS. There are 13 residues in the CDR3. Trimming shortened V by 6 bases and J by 6 bases, and 14 bases separated the two germline ends. The chain's CDR3 is CASSKGFDAEAFF. The CDR3 nucleotides read TGTGCCAGCAGCAAGGGGTTTGACGCTGAAGCTTTCTTT.

The chain is built from TRBV6-1 and TRBJ2-1; D could derive from TRBD1 or TRBD2 (5 bases each). V shed 10 bases and J shed 3 bases, with 16 bases lying between them. This CDR3 is built from 14 residues. Germline values: CDR1 MNHNS, CDR2 SASEGT. CDR3 sequence (DNA): TGTGCCACTCGGGACCGGAATTTCTACAATGAGCAGTTCTTC. Its translation: CATRDRNFYNEQFF.